This T cell receptor beta chain is from a study of blood T cell repertoires in COVID-19. For the study at large: Acute and convalescent COVID-19 samples came from the United States, Italy and Spain. Sources were T cells, B-cell-depleted T cells, or PBMCs; the material itself was cDNA or gDNA.

V was trimmed by 8 bases and J by 5 bases, leaving 15 bases between them. Per germline, CDR1 SNHLY and CDR2 FYNNEI. This CDR3 is built from 13 residues. In the original analysis: Cell counts per sample came from amplifying reference gene primers. TCRdb's copy holds only in-frame clones and misses some; the assay was immunoSEQ multiplex PCR. V, J and clone size were drawn from that table, and D and trimming were deduced from the DNA. The sample includes about 88,000 clones, around nine tenths of them seen just once. This receptor was obtained from an elderly woman with acute or convalescent COVID-19. Material: peripheral blood. The V call is TRBV2, the J call TRBJ1-1; D unresolved. The CDR3 bases are TGTGCCAGCTCCCAATTAAGAGGGACTGAAGCTTTCTTT. Translating it yields CASSQLRGTEAFF.